The following is a TCR beta chain sequence with its context. The antigen is unknown. TCRdb reprocessed the reads with MiXCR, giving one entry per CDR3 protein. The table includes 680,000 or so distinct CDR3 sequences, roughly 36% detected once. The sample comes from a study of T cell repertoires in cytomegalovirus infection. CDR1 is MGHDK and CDR2 is SYGVNS in the germline V gene. The CDR3 has 12 amino acids. V was trimmed by 9 bases and J by 7 bases, leaving 16 bases between them. Study results and caveats: Cumulated frequencies of public TCR beta families served to identify carriers of CMV plus the relevant HLA.

What was sequenced was PBMCs. J is TRBJ2-7 and V is TRBV25-1; tentatively, D is TRBD1 (5 bases). The sequence came from a human donor in good health (CMV status not recorded). Some clones in this sample may be carry-over from other donors' samples. The CDR3 protein is CASQQVPGEQYF. The CDR3 coding sequence is TGTGCCAGTCAACAGGTCCCTGGGGAGCAGTACTTC.